This TCR beta chain stems from a study of cytomegalovirus exposure and HLA in healthy donors. General observations from the study: Specific recognition of CMV antigens was confirmed in vitro for a few chains (all CMV-associated).

V lost 2 bases, J lost 5 bases, and 12 bases stayed unmatched. This CDR3 is built from 17 residues. Germline lookup yields CDR1 MNHEY and CDR2 SMNVEV (reference sequence). 13 Jbeta primers and 60 Vbeta primers were used for the PCR. Sequencing used immunoSEQ multiplex PCR; TCRdb keeps in-frame clones, though not all of them. The table has about 56,000 clones, roughly 80% seen once. Regarding this clone: Its antigen is not known.

The TCR originated in a middle-aged man in good health and CMV-seronegative. This sequence joins TRBV27 and TRBJ2-5; 9 nucleotides match TRBD2. Sample: PBMCs. The CDR3 DNA reads as TGTGCCAGCAGTTTAATCACCGGCGGGGGGGTTCTGGAGACCCAGTACTTC. Amino acid sequence: CASSLITGGGVLETQYF.